Listed here is a single T cell receptor (beta chain). A junction boundary mismatches the germline segment, possibly from a read error. The CDR3 has 17 amino acids. Per the germline V gene, CDR1 is SGHTA and CDR2 is FQGNSA. The data were taken from a study of blood T cells in healthy people across ages. Combining a sample-barcoded 5' primer with a J-beta primer mix, a second PCR ran for roughly 7 to 12 cycles. TCRdb re-analysed the 5' RACE reads in MiXCR, keeping a single row per CDR3 protein. This table holds fewer than 2,000,000 distinct CDR3 sequences, about 39% found once. The sample comprised blood. This TCR was sampled from a human donor in good health. The V call is TRBV7-2, the J call TRBJ2-6, with 11 bases that match TRBD2. The CDR3 here is CASSLLAGGAGASVLTF. The DNA of the CDR3 is TGTGCCAGCAGCTTACTAGCGGGGGGTGCGGGGGCCAGCGTCCTGACTTTC.